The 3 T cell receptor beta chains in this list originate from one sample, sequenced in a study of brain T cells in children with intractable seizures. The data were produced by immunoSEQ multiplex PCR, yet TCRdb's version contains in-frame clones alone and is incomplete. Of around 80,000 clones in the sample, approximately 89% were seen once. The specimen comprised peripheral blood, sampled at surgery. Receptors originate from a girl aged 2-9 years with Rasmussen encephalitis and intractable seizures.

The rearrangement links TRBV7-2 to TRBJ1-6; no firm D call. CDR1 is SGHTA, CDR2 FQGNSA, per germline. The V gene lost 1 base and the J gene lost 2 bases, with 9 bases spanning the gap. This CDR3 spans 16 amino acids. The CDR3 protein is CASSLEGLTYNSPLHF. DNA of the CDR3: TGTGCCAGCAGCTTAGAGGGCTTAACCTATAATTCACCCCTCCACTTT.

The CDR3 region has the DNA TGCGCCAGCAGTGAGGGGTTGACGGGGGCCGGGGAGCTGTTTTTT. The encoded protein is CASSEGLTGAGELFF. This sequence joins TRBV10-1 and TRBJ2-2; the D gene is possibly TRBD2 (6 bases). V lost 2 bases and J 6 bases, leaving 13 bases between the germline ends. Germline values: CDR1 WNHNN, CDR2 SYGVQD (reference sequence). The CDR3 is 15 residues long.

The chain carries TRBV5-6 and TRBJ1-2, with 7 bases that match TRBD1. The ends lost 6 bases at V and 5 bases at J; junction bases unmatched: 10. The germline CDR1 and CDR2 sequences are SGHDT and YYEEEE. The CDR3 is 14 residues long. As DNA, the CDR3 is TGTGCCAGCACCCTGACAGGGACCCAGTATGGCTACACCTTC. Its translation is CASTLTGTQYGYTF. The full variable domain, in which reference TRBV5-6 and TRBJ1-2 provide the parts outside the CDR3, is DAGVTQSPTHLIKTRGQQVTLRCSPKSGHDTVSWYQQALGQGPQFIFQYYEEEERQRGNFPDRFSGHQFPNYSSELNVNALLLGDSALYLCASTLTGTQYGYTFGSGTRLTVV.